This T cell receptor beta chain came from a study of post-analysis software for immune sequencing data. The wider study: In terms of disease course, relapsing-remitting, secondary progressive and progressive-relapsing multiple sclerosis were included. Study-wide results and limits: F measure grouped same-batch samples tightly together. A significant reduction in normalized Chao1 diversity was observed in multiple sclerosis patients versus controls.

Regarding this clonotype: Antigen unknown.

Prepared libraries of TCR beta cDNA carried unique molecular identifiers. One entry per CDR3 protein, called by TCRdb with MiXCR from the PCR reads. The repertoire consists of hundreds of thousands of distinct CDR3 sequences, with 40% to 50% occurring once and the leading ten covering 1.5% to 2%. This TCR was recovered from a girl aged 5 to 17 with multiple sclerosis. The specimen was blood.

CDR3 amino acids: CASSYAGTGGAGGYTF. The CDR3 bases are TGTGCCAGCAGTTACGCCGGGACAGGGGGCGCGGGTGGCTACACCTTC. The chain combines TRBV12-3 or TRBV12-4 with TRBJ1-2, with TRBD1 identical over 12 bases. Losses at the gene ends were 4 bases for V and 7 bases for J; bases not matched to a gene: 10. The CDR3 contains 16 residues.